These 8 T cell receptor beta chains came from one sample sequenced in a study of T-cell memory formation after mild COVID-19 (dated by TCRdb to about 2021). Library construction relied on 5' RACE. The sequencer listed for this sample is Illumina NovaSeq 6000. TCRdb passed the public sequencing reads through fastp at Q25 and MiXCR, retaining productive beta sequences. Rows are combined by CDR3 protein, so each entry shows the most common genes and DNA. In all, the sample holds 110,000 to 150,000 distinct CDR3 sequences, and roughly a quarter of those were seen once. The top ten clonotypes cover approximately 25% of the sample. Sequencing was done on a sample of PBMCs or a T cell subset sorted from them (not recorded which). The receptors stem from an adult woman who had mild COVID-19 (a few samples of this study predate the infection). The sample titles of this study are shuffled in the database, so cell type and time point are left out; the donor was told from shared clones.

The rearrangement uses TRBV6-5 and TRBJ2-2; D gene ambiguous. Trimming left V 6 bases short and J 6 bases short, with 14 bases between. The CDR3 consists of 14 residues. CDR1 and CDR2 from the germline V gene are MNHEY and SVGAGI. The CDR3 reads CASSGTGRPGELFF. The CDR3 DNA sequence: TGTGCCAGCAGCGGAACCGGCCGGCCCGGGGAGCTGTTTTTT.

The chain employs TRBV20-1 and TRBJ2-7; D is perhaps TRBD1 or TRBD2 (6 bases each). Germline values: CDR1 DFQATT, CDR2 SNEGSKA (reference sequence). Trimming removed 7 bases from V and 1 base from J, with 8 bases in between. The CDR3 contains 11 residues. For the CDR3, the DNA is TGCAGTGGGAGGGGGTCCTACGAGCAGTACTTC. Amino acid sequence: CSGRGSYEQYF.

A few counts support this clonotype. The chain has TRBV9 and TRBJ2-1, with 9 bases matching TRBD1. Germline V gene lookup returns CDR1 SGDLS and CDR2 YYNGEE. With V trimmed by 0 bases and J by 8 bases, 9 bases remained unmatched. The CDR3 is 16 residues long. CDR3 nucleotide sequence: TGTGCCAGCAGCGTAGATTTGGGACAGGGTCAGGATGAGCAGTTCTTC. Its translation is CASSVDLGQGQDEQFF.

The chain links TRBV6-2 or TRBV6-3 to TRBJ2-5; possible D gene TRBD1, 5 bases. This CDR3 region has 16 residues. Per germline, CDR1 MNHEY and CDR2 SVGEGT. V lost 0 bases and J lost 2, with 13 bases in between. CDR3 region: CASSYSDSQKQETQYF. The CDR3 nucleotides are TGTGCCAGCAGTTACTCAGACAGCCAGAAGCAAGAGACCCAGTACTTC.

V and J are TRBV7-6 and TRBJ2-5, with D uncertain. The ends were cut back, 5 bases at V and 5 bases at J, with 12 bases in the middle. Germline V lookup: CDR1 SGHVS, CDR2 FNYEAQ. This CDR3 comprises 13 residues. The CDR3 DNA reads as TGTGCCAGCAGCGGGTATAGGCTGGAGACCCAGTACTTC. It specifies CASSGYRLETQYF.

This clonotype was counted a few times. The chain links TRBV9 to TRBJ2-1, with a tentative D call TRBD1 (6 bases). This CDR3 has 12 residues. V was clipped by 5 bases and J by 7 bases, with 10 bases between them. CDR1 is SGDLS and CDR2 is YYNGEE in the germline V gene. The CDR3 loop is CASSAGVNEQFF. The CDR3 bases are TGTGCCAGCAGTGCAGGGGTTAATGAGCAGTTCTTC.

This clonotype has just a few counts. The V and J genes are TRBV24-1 and TRBJ2-3, with TRBD2 matching over 8 bases. Trimming took 6 bases from V and 5 from J; bases not matched to a gene: 9. The length of the CDR3 is 15 residues. Germline V gene sequence: CDR1 KGHDR, CDR2 SFDVKD. The CDR3 region is CATSTGAGEVDTQYF. The CDR3 nucleotides are TGTGCCACCAGTACCGGAGCGGGAGAGGTAGATACGCAGTATTTT.

This chain uses TRBV7-8 with TRBJ2-7; possibly TRBD1 for D (6 bases). Trimming cost V 1 base and J 3 bases, with 13 bases left between them. The CDR3 totals 15 residues. Per the germline V gene, CDR1 is SGHVS and CDR2 is FQNEAQ. The CDR3 DNA reads TGTGCCAGCAGCTTAGAGGGTAGGGGGTTCTACGAGCAGTACTTC. It yields the protein CASSLEGRGFYEQYF.